One and the same sample provided the 8 T cell receptor beta chains below, sequenced in a study of blood T cell repertoires in COVID-19. Some clones are missing from TCRdb's copy, which holds only in-frame ones; the method was immunoSEQ multiplex PCR. The table has about 460,000 clones, about 88% seen once. Input material: PBMCs or T cells enriched from blood (not recorded which). These receptors came from a woman aged 55-70 years who had recovered from COVID-19.

CDR3 amino acids: CASSLELAEGLEQFF. The DNA for the CDR3 is TGTGCCAGCAGCTTAGAGCTAGCAGAGGGTCTGGAGCAGTTCTTC. The chain carries TRBV7-2 and TRBJ2-1; the D gene is possibly TRBD2 (5 bases). The CDR3 spans 15 residues. Trimming pared 1 base from V and 10 bases from J, leaving 17 bases between. The germline gives CDR1 SGHTA, CDR2 FQGNSA.

This clone was observed a few times. V and J are TRBV6-5 and TRBJ1-1; D is unresolved. Germline V gives CDR1 MNHEY, CDR2 SVGAGI. The CDR3 spans 15 residues. With 5 bases removed from V and 0 bases from J, the gap between germline ends came to 13 bases. CDR3: CASSLTGLMNTEAFF. The CDR3 nucleotides are TGTGCCAGCAGTCTAACCGGTCTTATGAACACTGAAGCTTTCTTT.

The rearrangement uses TRBV2 and TRBJ2-1, with D maybe TRBD1 (7 bases). Per germline, CDR1 SNHLY and CDR2 FYNNEI. The CDR3 is 16 residues long. Trimming cost V 7 bases and J 3 bases, with 19 bases left between them. CDR3 sequence (DNA): TGTGCCAGCATGGGGGAGGAGGGGGCCTTCTACAATGAGCAGTTCTTC. Translated: CASMGEEGAFYNEQFF.

The chain uses TRBV6-5 and TRBJ2-2; 8 bases line up with TRBD1. CDR1 is MNHEY, CDR2 SVGAGI, per germline. This CDR3 has 14 residues. Germline trimming cut 11 bases from V and 0 bases from J; bases unmatched to any gene: 5. The CDR3, as DNA: TGTGCCGGAAGGGGACAGGCGAACACCGGGGAGCTGTTTTTT. This codes for CAGRGQANTGELFF.

This rearrangement joins TRBV3-1 (or the pseudogene TRBV3-2) to TRBJ1-5; 8 bases are shared with TRBD1. CDR1 LGHDT and CDR2 YNNKEL come from the germline V gene (reference sequence). Trimming removed 5 bases from V and 4 bases from J; junction bases left unmatched: 4. The CDR3 consists of 14 residues. CDR3 bases: TGTGCCAGCAGCTTGACAGGGGTAAATCAGCCCCAGCATTTT. Protein product: CASSLTGVNQPQHF.

V and J are TRBV3-1 (or the pseudogene TRBV3-2) and TRBJ1-1; D is ambiguous. The CDR3 is 11 residues long. V was trimmed by 2 bases and J by 7 bases, leaving 5 bases between them. CDR1 is LGHDT, CDR2 YNNKEL, per germline (reference sequence). The DNA of the CDR3 is TGTGCCAGCAGCCAACTTAGTGAAGCTTTCTTT. Protein: CASSQLSEAFF.

In this sample, this clone turned up once. The V gene is TRBV19, the J gene TRBJ1-1; 9 bases match TRBD1. J gave up 4 bases and V 5 bases, and 8 bases lay outside the gene matches. The CDR3 has 15 amino acids. CDR1 LNHDA and CDR2 SQIVND come from the germline V gene (reference sequence). Here the CDR3 reads CASSAGPGQGTEAFF. Written as DNA, the CDR3 is TGTGCCAGTAGTGCCGGACCGGGACAGGGCACTGAAGCTTTCTTT.

The sample holds one count of this clone. This rearrangement joins TRBV19 to TRBJ1-4, with D possibly being TRBD1 (6 bases). CDR1 and CDR2 (germline): LNHDA, SQIVND (reference sequence). CDR3 length: 15 residues. V lost 4 bases, J lost 6 bases, and 15 bases lay in between. CDR3 bases: TGTGCCAGTAGTAAGACCGGGACATTCGATGAAAAACTGTTTTTT. Amino acid sequence: CASSKTGTFDEKLFF. The variable domain in full, completed from reference TRBV19 and TRBJ1-4, reads DGGITQSPKYLFRKEGQNVTLSCEQNLNHDAMYWYRQDPGQGLRLIYYSQIVNDFQKGDIAEGYSVSREKKESFPLTVTSAQKNPTAFYLCASSKTGTFDEKLFFGSGTQLSVL.